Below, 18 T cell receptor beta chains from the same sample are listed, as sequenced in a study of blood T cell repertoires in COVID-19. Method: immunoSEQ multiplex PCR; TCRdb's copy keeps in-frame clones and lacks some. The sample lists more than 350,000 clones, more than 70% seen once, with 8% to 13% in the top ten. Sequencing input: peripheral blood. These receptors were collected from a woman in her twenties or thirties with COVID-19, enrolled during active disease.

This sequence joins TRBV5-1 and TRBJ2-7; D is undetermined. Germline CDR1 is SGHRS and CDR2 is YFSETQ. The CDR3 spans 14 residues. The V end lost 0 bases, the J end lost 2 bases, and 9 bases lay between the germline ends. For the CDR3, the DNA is TGCGCCAGCAGCTTGGCTTCCACACCCTACGAGCAGTACTTC. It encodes CASSLASTPYEQYF.

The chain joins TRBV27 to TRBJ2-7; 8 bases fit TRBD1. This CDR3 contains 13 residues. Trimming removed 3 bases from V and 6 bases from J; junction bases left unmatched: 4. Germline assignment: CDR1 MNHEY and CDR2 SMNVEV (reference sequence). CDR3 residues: CASSFLGQGEQYF. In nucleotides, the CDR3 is TGTGCCAGCAGTTTCCTTGGACAGGGCGAGCAGTACTTC.

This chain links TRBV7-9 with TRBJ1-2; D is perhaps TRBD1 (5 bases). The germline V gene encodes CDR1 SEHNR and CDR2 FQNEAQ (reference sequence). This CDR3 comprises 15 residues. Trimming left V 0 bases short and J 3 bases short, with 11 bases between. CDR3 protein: CASSLAAGPHYGYTF. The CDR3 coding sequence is TGTGCCAGCAGCTTAGCGGCGGGGCCGCACTATGGCTACACCTTC.

For the CDR3, the DNA is TGTGCCAGCAGTTACTATGGGAGAGGGCACGAGCAGTACTTC. Its translation is CASSYYGRGHEQYF. The chain is built from TRBV6-2 or TRBV6-3 and TRBJ2-7; maybe TRBD2 (5 bases). Germline CDR1 reads MNHEY; CDR2 reads SVGEGT. The CDR3 contains 14 residues. The V and J ends lost 1 base and 5 bases respectively, with 12 bases between them.

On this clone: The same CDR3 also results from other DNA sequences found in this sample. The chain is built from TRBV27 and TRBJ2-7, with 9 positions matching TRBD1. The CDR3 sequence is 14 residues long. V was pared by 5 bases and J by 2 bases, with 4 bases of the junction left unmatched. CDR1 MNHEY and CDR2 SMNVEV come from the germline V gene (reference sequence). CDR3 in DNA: TGTGCCAGCAGTCCCGGGACAGGGCCCTACGAGCAGTACTTC. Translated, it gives CASSPGTGPYEQYF.

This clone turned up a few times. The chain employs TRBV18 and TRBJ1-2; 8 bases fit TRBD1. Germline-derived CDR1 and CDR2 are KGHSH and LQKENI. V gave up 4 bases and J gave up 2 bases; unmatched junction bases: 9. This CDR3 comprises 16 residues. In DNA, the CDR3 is TGTGCCAGCTCACAAGTCGACAGGGGCCTCAACTATGGCTACACCTTC. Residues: CASSQVDRGLNYGYTF.

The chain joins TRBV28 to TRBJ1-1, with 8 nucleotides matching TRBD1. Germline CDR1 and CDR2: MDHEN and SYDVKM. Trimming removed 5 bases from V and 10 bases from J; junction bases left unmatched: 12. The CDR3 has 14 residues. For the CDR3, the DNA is TGTGCCAGCAGTCCCCGGGACAGGAAGGCCGGAGCTTTCTTT. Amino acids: CASSPRDRKAGAFF.

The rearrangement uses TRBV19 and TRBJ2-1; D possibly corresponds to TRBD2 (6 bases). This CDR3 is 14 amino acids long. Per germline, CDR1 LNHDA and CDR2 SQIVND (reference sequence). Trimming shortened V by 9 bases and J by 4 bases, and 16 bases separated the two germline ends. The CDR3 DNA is TGTGCCAGCGGCCCGCGGCTAGCGTACAATGAGCAGTTCTTC. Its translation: CASGPRLAYNEQFF.

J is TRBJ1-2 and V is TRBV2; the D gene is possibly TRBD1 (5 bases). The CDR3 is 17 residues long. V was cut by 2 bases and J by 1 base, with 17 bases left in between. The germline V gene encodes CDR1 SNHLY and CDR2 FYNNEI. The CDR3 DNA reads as TGTGCCAGCAGTGAATTTCGGCCTCCGGGGGTTAACTATGGCTACACCTTC. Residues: CASSEFRPPGVNYGYTF.

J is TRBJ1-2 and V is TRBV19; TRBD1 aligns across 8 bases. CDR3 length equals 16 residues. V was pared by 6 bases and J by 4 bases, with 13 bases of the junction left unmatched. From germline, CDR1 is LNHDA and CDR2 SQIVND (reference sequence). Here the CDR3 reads CASSPSPGTGAYGYTF. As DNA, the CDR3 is TGTGCCAGTAGCCCCTCCCCCGGGACAGGTGCCTATGGCTACACCTTC.

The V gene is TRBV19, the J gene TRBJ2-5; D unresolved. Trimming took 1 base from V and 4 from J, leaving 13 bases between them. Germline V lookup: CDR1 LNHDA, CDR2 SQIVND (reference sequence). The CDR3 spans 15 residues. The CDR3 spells CASSIATSGRETQYF. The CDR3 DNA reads TGTGCCAGTAGTATAGCAACGTCCGGTAGAGAGACCCAGTACTTC.

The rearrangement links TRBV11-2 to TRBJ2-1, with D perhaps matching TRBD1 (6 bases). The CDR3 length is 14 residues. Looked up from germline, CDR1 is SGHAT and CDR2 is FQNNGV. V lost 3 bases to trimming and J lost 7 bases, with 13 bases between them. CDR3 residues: CASSFLQGGNEQFF. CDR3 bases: TGTGCCAGCAGCTTCCTACAGGGCGGGAATGAGCAGTTCTTC.

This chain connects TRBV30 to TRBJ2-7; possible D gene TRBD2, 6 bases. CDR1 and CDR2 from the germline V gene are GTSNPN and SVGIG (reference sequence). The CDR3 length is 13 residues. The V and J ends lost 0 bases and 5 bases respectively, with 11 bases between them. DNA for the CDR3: TGTGCCTGGAGTGTGGGATGGGGGGACGAGCAGTACTTC. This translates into CAWSVGWGDEQYF.

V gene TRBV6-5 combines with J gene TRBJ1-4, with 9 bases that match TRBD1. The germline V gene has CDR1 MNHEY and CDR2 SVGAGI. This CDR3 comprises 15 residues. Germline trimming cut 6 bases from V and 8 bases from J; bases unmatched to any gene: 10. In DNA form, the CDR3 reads TGTGCCAGCAGCCGTACCGGGACAGGGTGGGAAAAACTGTTTTTT. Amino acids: CASSRTGTGWEKLFF.

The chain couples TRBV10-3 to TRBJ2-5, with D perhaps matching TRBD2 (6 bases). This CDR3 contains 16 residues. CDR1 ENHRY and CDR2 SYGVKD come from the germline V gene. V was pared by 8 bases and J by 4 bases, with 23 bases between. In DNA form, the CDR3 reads TGTGCCATCTCTGGGAGGCCAGGGAGGCGTGGAGAGACCCAGTACTTC. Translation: CAISGRPGRRGETQYF.

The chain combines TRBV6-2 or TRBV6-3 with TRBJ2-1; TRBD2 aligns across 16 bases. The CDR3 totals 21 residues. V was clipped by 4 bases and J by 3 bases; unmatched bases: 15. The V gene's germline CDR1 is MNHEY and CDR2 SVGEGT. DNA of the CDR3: TGTGCCAGCAGTTCCCTAACCGGGACTAGCGGGAGGGCCGTTATCTACAATGAGCAGTTCTTC. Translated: CASSSLTGTSGRAVIYNEQFF.

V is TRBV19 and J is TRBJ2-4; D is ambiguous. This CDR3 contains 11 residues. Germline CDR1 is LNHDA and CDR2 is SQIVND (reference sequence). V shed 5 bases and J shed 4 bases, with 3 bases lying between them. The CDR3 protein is CASSLKNIQYF. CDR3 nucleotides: TGTGCCAGTAGTCTTAAAAACATTCAGTACTTC.

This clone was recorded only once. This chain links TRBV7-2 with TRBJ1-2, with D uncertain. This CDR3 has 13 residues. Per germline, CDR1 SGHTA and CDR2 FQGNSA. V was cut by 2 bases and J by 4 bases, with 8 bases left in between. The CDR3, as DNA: TGTGCCAGCAGCTTAAACCAGGTCTATGGCTACACCTTC. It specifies CASSLNQVYGYTF.